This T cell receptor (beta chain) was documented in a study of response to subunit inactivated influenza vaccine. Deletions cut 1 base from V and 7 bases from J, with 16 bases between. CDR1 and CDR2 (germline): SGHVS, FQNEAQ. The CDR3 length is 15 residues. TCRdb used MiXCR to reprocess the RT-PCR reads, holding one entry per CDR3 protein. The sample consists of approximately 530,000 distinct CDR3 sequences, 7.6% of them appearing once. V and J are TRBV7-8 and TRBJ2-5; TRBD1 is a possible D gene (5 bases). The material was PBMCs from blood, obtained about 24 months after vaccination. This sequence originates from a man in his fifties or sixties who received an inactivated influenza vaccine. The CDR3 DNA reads TGTGCCAGCAGCTTAGAGCCCAGGGAAGGCAGGACCCAGTACTTC. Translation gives CASSLEPREGRTQYF.